This T cell receptor beta chain was profiled in a study of blood T cells in healthy people across ages. This CDR3 has 18 residues. V was cut by 6 bases and J by 4 bases, with 26 bases left in between. The V gene's germline CDR1 is MDHEN and CDR2 SYDVKM. Using a J-beta primer mix together with a sample-barcoded 5' primer, a second PCR was run for about 6 to 11 cycles. A single record per CDR3 protein comes from TCRdb applying MiXCR to the 5' RACE reads. The sample lists more than 550,000 distinct CDR3 sequences, 22% occurring once. The receptor was isolated from a man in his sixties or seventies in good health. The sample consisted of blood. The genes are TRBV28 and TRBJ2-3; D call uncertain. CDR3 in amino acids: CASRPLFFAIQSPDTQYF. The CDR3 DNA follows: TGTGCCAGCAGGCCCCTTTTCTTCGCCATCCAAAGCCCAGATACGCAGTATTTT. Full variable domain (remainder filled in from reference TRBV28 and TRBJ2-3): DVKVTQSSRYLVKRTGEKVFLECVQDMDHENMFWYRQDPGLGLRLIYFSYDVKMKEKGDIPEGYSVSREKKERFSLILESASTNQTSMYLCASRPLFFAIQSPDTQYFGPGTRLTVL.